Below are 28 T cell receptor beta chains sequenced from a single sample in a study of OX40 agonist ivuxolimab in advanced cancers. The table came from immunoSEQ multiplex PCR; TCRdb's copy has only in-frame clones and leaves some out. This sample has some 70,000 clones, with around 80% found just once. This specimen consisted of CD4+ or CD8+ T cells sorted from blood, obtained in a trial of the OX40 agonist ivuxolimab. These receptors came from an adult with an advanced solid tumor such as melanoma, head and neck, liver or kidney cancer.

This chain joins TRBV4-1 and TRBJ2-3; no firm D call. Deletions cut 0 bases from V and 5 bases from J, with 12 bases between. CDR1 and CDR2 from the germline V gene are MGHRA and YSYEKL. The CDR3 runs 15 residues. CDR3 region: CASSQEGTRQDTQYF. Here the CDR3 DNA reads TGCGCCAGCAGCCAAGAGGGAACCCGCCAAGATACGCAGTATTTT.

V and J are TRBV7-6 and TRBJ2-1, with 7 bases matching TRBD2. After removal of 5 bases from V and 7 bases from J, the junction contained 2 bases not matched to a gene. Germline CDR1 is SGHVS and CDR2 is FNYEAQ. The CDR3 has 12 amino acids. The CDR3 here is CASSAGRNEQFF. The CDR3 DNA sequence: TGTGCCAGCAGCGCCGGGAGGAATGAGCAGTTCTTC. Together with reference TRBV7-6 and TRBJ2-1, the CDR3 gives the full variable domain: GAGVSQSPRYKVTKRGQDVALRCDPISGHVSLYWYRQALGQGPEFLTYFNYEAQQDKSGLPNDRFSAERPEGSISTLTIQRTEQRDSAMYRCASSAGRNEQFFGPGTRLTVL.

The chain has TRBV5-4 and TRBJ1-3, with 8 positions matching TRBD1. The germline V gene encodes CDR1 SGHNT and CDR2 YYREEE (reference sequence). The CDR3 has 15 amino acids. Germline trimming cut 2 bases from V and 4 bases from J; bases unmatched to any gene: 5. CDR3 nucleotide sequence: TGTGCCAGCAGCTTCGGACAGGGACCGGGAAACACCATATATTTT. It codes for CASSFGQGPGNTIYF.

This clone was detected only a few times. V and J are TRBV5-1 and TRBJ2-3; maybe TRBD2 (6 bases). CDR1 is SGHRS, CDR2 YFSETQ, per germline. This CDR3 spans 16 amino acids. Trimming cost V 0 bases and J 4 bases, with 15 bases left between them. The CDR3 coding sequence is TGCGCCAGCAGCTTGGCCACGGGAGTTTTGTCAGATACGCAGTATTTT. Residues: CASSLATGVLSDTQYF. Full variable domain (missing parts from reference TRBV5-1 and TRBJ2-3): KAGVTQTPRYLIKTRGQQVTLSCSPISGHRSVSWYQQTPGQGLQFLFEYFSETQRNKGNFPGRFSGRQFSNSRSEMNVSTLELGDSALYLCASSLATGVLSDTQYFGPGTRLTVL.

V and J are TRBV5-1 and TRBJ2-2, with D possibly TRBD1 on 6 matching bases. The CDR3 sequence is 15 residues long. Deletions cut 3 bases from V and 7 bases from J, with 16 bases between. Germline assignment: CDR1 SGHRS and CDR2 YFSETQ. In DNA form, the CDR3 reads TGCGCCAGCAGCTCCGCAACAGGGTTCGGCGGGGAGCTGTTTTTT. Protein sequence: CASSSATGFGGELFF.

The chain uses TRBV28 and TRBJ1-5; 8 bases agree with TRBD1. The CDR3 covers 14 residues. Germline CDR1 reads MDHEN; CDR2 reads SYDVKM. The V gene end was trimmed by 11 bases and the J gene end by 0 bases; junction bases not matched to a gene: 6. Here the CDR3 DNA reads TGTGCCGTGCCCGGGACAGGTAGCAATCAGCCCCAGCATTTT. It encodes CAVPGTGSNQPQHF.

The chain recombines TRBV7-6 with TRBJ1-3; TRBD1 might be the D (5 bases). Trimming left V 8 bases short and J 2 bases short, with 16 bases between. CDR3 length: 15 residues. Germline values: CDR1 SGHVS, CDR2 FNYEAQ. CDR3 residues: CASASQASPGNTIYF. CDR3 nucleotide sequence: TGTGCCAGCGCCTCACAGGCCTCCCCTGGAAACACCATATATTTT.

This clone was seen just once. The CDR3 sequence is CASSLSLGPANYGYTF. For the CDR3, the DNA is TGTGCCAGCAGCCTGTCCCTAGGCCCCGCTAACTATGGCTACACCTTC. This sequence joins TRBV5-4 and TRBJ1-2; no clear D gene. The CDR3 length is 16 residues. Trimming pared 4 bases from V and 0 bases from J, leaving 16 bases between. Per the germline V gene, CDR1 is SGHNT and CDR2 is YYREEE (reference sequence).

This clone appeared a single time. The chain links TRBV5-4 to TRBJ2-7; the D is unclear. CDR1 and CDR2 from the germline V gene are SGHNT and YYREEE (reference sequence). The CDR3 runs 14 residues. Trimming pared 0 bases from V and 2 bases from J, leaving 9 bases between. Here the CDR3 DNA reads TGTGCCAGCAGCTTGGCTACAGCCACCTACGAGCAGTACTTC. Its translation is CASSLATATYEQYF. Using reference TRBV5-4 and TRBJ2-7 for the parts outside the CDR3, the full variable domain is ETGVTQSPTHLIKTRGQQVTLRCSSQSGHNTVSWYQQALGQGPQFIFQYYREEENGRGNFPPRFSGLQFPNYSSELNVNALELDDSALYLCASSLATATYEQYFGPGTRLTVT.

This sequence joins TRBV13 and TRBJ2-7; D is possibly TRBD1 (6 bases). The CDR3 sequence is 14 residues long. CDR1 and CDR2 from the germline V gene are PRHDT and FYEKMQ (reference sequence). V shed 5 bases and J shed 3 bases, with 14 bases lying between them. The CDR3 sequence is CASSPPDRHYEQYV. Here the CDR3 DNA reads TGTGCCAGCAGCCCCCCCGACAGGCACTACGAGCAGTACGTC.

CDR3 residues: CASKVMGLAPDTQYF. CDR3 DNA: TGTGCCAGCAAAGTCATGGGACTAGCCCCGGATACGCAGTATTTT. The chain employs TRBV27 and TRBJ2-3, with 9 bases lining up with TRBD2. With V trimmed by 7 bases and J by 6 bases, 11 bases remained unmatched. Germline V gene sequence: CDR1 MNHEY, CDR2 SMNVEV (reference sequence). This CDR3 is built from 15 residues.

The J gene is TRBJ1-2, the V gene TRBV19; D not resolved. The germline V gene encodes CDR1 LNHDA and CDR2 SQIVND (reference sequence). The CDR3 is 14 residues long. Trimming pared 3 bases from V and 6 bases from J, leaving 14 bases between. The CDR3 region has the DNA TGTGCCAGTAGTATGGAGTCGACAATCAATGGCTACACCTTC. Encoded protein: CASSMESTINGYTF.

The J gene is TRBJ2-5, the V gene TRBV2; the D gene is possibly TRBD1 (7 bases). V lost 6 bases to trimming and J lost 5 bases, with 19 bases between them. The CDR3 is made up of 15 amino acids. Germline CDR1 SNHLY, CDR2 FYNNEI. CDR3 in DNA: TGTGCCAGCAGGCTGGGACTTCCACAGGGGGAGACCCAGTACTTC. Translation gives CASRLGLPQGETQYF.

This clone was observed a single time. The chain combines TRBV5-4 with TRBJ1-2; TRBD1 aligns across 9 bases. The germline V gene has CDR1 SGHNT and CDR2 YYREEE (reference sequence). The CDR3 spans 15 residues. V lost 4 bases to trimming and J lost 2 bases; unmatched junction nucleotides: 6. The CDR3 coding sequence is TGTGCCAGCAGCCCTACAGGGGGCGTGAACTATGGCTACACCTTC. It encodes CASSPTGGVNYGYTF.

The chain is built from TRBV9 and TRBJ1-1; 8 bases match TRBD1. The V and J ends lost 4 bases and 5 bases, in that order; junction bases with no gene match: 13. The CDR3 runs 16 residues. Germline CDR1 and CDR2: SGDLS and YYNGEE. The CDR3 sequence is CASSPTGGGGETEAFF. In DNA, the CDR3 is TGTGCCAGCAGCCCAACAGGGGGAGGAGGGGAAACTGAAGCTTTCTTT.

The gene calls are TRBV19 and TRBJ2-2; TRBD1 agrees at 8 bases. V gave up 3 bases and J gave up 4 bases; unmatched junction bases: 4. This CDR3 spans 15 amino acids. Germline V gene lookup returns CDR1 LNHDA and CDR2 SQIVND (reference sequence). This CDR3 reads CASSIQGASTGELFF. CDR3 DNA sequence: TGTGCCAGTAGTATTCAGGGGGCTAGCACCGGGGAGCTGTTTTTT.

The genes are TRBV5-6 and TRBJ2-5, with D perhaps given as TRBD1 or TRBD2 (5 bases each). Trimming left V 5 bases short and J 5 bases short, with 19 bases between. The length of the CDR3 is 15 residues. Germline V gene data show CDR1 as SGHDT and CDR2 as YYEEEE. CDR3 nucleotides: TGTGCCAGCAGTGTCTACATTCTGGGGGACGAGACCCAGTACTTC. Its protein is CASSVYILGDETQYF.

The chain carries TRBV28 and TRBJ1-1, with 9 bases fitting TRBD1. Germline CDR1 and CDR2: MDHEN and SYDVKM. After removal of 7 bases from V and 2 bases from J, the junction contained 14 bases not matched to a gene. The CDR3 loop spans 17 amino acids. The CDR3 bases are TGTGCCAGCACCTCCCAACAGGGGGCTACTCGAAACACTGAAGCTTTCTTT. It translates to CASTSQQGATRNTEAFF.

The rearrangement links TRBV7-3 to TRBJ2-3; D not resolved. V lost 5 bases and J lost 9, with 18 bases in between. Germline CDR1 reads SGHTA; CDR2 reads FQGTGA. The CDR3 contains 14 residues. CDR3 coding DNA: TGTGCCAGCAGCCATGAGGCCGAAAAGGGAACGCAGTATTTT. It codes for CASSHEAEKGTQYF.

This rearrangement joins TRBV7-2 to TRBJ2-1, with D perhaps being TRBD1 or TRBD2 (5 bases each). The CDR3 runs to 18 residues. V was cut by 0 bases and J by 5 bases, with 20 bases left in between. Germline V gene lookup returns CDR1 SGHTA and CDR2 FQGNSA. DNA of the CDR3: TGTGCCAGCAGCTTAGCATCTGGGGGACGAACGGTCCACAATGAGCAGTTCTTC. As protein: CASSLASGGRTVHNEQFF.

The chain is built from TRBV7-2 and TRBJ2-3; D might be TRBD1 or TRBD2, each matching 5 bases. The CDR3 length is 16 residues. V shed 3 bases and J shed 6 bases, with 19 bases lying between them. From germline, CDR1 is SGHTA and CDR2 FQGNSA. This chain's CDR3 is CASSFIGTEPPDTQYF. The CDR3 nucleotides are TGTGCCAGCAGCTTCATTGGGACCGAGCCCCCCGATACGCAGTATTTT.

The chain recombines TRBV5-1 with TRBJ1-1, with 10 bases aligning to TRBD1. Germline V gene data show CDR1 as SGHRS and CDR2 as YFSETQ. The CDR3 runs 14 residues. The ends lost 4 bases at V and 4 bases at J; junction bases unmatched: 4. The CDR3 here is CASSPGQGGTEAFF. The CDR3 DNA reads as TGCGCCAGCAGCCCCGGACAGGGGGGCACTGAAGCTTTCTTT. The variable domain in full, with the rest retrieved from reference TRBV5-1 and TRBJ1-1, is KAGVTQTPRYLIKTRGQQVTLSCSPISGHRSVSWYQQTPGQGLQFLFEYFSETQRNKGNFPGRFSGRQFSNSRSEMNVSTLELGDSALYLCASSPGQGGTEAFFGQGTRLTVV.

The CDR3 protein is CASSVQGGGGETQYF. The CDR3 nucleotides read TGTGCCAGCAGTGTTCAGGGAGGCGGCGGGGAGACCCAGTACTTC. This rearrangement joins TRBV2 to TRBJ2-5; maybe TRBD2 (6 bases). Germline V CDR1 and CDR2: SNHLY, FYNNEI. The CDR3 runs to 15 residues. Trimming removed 4 bases at V and 5 bases at J, with 17 bases between.

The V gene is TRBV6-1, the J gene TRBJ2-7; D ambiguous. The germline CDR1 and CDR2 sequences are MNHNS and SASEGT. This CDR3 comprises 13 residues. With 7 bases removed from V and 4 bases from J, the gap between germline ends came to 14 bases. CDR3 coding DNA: TGTGCCAGCATCCAAGAGTTCTTTTACGAGCAGTACGTC. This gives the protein CASIQEFFYEQYV.

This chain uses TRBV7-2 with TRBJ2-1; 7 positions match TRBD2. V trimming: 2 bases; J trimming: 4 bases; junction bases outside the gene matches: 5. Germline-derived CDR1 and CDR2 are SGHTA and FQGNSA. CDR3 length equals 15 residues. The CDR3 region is CASSLSSSGYNEQFF. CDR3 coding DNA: TGTGCCAGCAGCTTATCATCTAGCGGATACAATGAGCAGTTCTTC.

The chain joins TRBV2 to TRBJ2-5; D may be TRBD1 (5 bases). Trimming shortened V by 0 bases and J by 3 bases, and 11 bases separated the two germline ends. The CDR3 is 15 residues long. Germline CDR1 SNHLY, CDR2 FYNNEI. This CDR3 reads CASSEAPGSKETQYF. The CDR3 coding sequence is TGTGCCAGCAGTGAAGCTCCAGGGTCTAAAGAGACCCAGTACTTC. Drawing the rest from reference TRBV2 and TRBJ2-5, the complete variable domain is EPEVTQTPSHQVTQMGQEVILRCVPISNHLYFYWYRQILGQKVEFLVSFYNNEISEKSEIFDDQFSVERPDGSNFTLKIRSTKLEDSAMYFCASSEAPGSKETQYFGPGTRLLVL.

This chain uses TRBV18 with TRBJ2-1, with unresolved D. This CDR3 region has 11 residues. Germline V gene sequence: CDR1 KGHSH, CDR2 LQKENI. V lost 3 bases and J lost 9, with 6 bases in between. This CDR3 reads CASSPRGEQFF. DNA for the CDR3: TGTGCCAGCTCACCCCGAGGTGAGCAGTTCTTC.

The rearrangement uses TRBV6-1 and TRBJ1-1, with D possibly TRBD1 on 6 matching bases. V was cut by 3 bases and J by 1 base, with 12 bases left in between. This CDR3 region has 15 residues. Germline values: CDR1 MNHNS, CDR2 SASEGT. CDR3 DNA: TGTGCCAGCAGTGACAGACAGGTGGCGAACACTGAAGCTTTCTTT. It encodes CASSDRQVANTEAFF.